These 30 T cell receptor beta chains were all obtained from the same sample, sequenced in a study of long-term antiretroviral therapy in people with HIV. Samples were assayed with immunoSEQ v3.0 at survey level. Generated by immunoSEQ multiplex PCR, the TCRdb table keeps only in-frame clones and is missing some. The sample includes about 25,000 clones, around 79% of them seen just once. This sample comprised unsorted PBMCs, obtained 1.2 years after starting antiretroviral therapy. These receptors originate from a woman aged 35 to 49 with HIV.

The V and J genes are TRBV6-1 and TRBJ1-5; a weak D match, TRBD1 (5 bases). V lost 7 bases and J lost 9, with 16 bases in between. The CDR3 is 13 amino acids. CDR1 is MNHNS and CDR2 is SASEGT in the germline V gene. As DNA, the CDR3 is TGTGCCAGCACTGGGGGGGGGAACCGGCCCCAGCATTTT. It codes for CASTGGGNRPQHF.

This clone appeared a single time. The chain recombines TRBV27 with TRBJ1-1, with D maybe TRBD1 (5 bases). V was shortened by 0 bases and J by 5 bases, with 10 bases between the two germline ends. Germline-derived CDR1 and CDR2 are MNHEY and SMNVEV (reference sequence). There are 14 residues in the CDR3. CDR3 nucleotides: TGTGCCAGCAGTTTATCGAGGGGTATTACTGAAGCTTTCTTT. It is translated as CASSLSRGITEAFF.

The chain joins TRBV9 to TRBJ1-4; D is ambiguous. Trimming left V 3 bases short and J 2 bases short, with 14 bases between. Per the germline V gene, CDR1 is SGDLS and CDR2 is YYNGEE. The CDR3 contains 16 residues. In DNA, the CDR3 is TGTGCCAGCAGCGAGGGAGAGGGCGCCACTAATGAAAAACTGTTTTTT. Translated, it gives CASSEGEGATNEKLFF.

This chain uses TRBV25-1 with TRBJ2-2; TRBD2 matches at 10 bases. After removal of 4 bases from V and 9 bases from J, the junction contained 5 bases not matched to a gene. Germline CDR1 and CDR2: MGHDK and SYGVNS. The CDR3 runs 14 residues. DNA for the CDR3: TGTGCCAGCAGTGCGACTAGCGGGTACCGGGAGCTGTTTTTT. It translates to CASSATSGYRELFF.

Regarding this clone: Relative to the germline gene, one junction end is altered; a read error may explain this. J is TRBJ2-5 and V is TRBV5-4; possibly TRBD2 for D (5 bases). The CDR3 consists of 15 residues. Germline CDR1 is SGHNT and CDR2 is YYREEE (reference sequence). The CDR3 spells CASSLELGFQEAQYF. CDR3 in DNA: TGTGCCAGCAGCTTGGAACTAGGATTTCAAGAGGCCCAGTACTTC.

V gene TRBV5-6 combines with J gene TRBJ2-7; TRBD2 is a possible D gene (6 bases). The V gene's germline CDR1 is SGHDT and CDR2 YYEEEE. Trimming pared 3 bases from V and 6 bases from J, leaving 7 bases between. The CDR3 consists of 11 residues. The CDR3 nucleotides are TGTGCCAGCAGCTCGGGACTCGAGCAGTACTTC. Protein product: CASSSGLEQYF.

The chain carries TRBV25-1 and TRBJ2-3, with TRBD2 identical over 7 bases. The CDR3 totals 11 residues. Germline CDR1 reads MGHDK; CDR2 reads SYGVNS. Trimming removed 5 bases from V and 12 bases from J; junction bases left unmatched: 5. CDR3 sequence: CASSPGGSQYF. The CDR3 DNA reads TGTGCCAGCAGTCCAGGCGGGAGTCAGTATTTT. Filled out from reference TRBV25-1 and TRBJ2-3, the complete variable domain reads EADIYQTPRYLVIGTGKKITLECSQTMGHDKMYWYQQDPGMELHLIHYSYGVNSTEKGDLSSESTVSRIRTEHFPLTLESARPSHTSQYLCASSPGGSQYFGPGTRLTVL.

The V and J genes are TRBV9 and TRBJ2-7, with 7 nucleotides matching TRBD1. The CDR3 sequence is 17 residues long. Germline V lookup: CDR1 SGDLS, CDR2 YYNGEE. J gave up 3 bases and V 3 bases, and 15 bases lay outside the gene matches. CDR3 sequence reads: CASSAAITGDADYEQYF. The CDR3 DNA follows: TGTGCCAGCAGCGCCGCCATCACAGGGGATGCGGACTACGAGCAGTACTTC.

The chain uses TRBV6-1 and TRBJ1-2, with 12 bases that match TRBD1. The CDR3 sequence is 15 residues long. Germline values: CDR1 MNHNS, CDR2 SASEGT. Trimming removed 4 bases from V and 3 bases from J; junction bases left unmatched: 3. CDR3 amino acids: CASSAGTGGYYGYTF. CDR3 sequence (DNA): TGTGCCAGCAGTGCCGGGACAGGGGGCTACTATGGCTACACCTTC.

The table lists this clone with a few counts. The V and J genes are TRBV19 and TRBJ2-7, with D possibly being TRBD1 or TRBD2 (5 bases each). CDR1 and CDR2 (germline): LNHDA, SQIVND (reference sequence). The CDR3 is 17 residues long. The V end was cut by 3 bases, the J end by 0 bases, with 18 bases between. The CDR3 region is CASSMGVRTLSSYEQYF. The CDR3 nucleotides read TGTGCCAGTAGTATGGGGGTGAGGACTCTGAGCTCCTACGAGCAGTACTTC.

A few counts support this clone. The chain has TRBV29-1 and TRBJ1-2, with TRBD1 as a possible D gene (5 bases). The CDR3 spans 13 residues. Germline V gives CDR1 SQVTM, CDR2 ANQGSEA. V dropped 4 bases and J dropped 2 bases, with 11 bases sitting between them. CDR3: CSVVAGTNYGYTF. As DNA, the CDR3 is TGCAGCGTTGTCGCTGGGACGAACTATGGCTACACCTTC.

The chain carries TRBV5-1 and TRBJ2-3; D possibly uses TRBD1 or TRBD2 (5 bases each). V dropped 4 bases and J dropped 3 bases, with 12 bases sitting between them. This CDR3 is 14 amino acids long. Germline assignment: CDR1 SGHRS and CDR2 YFSETQ. The CDR3 reads CASSPQGPTDTQYF. DNA of the CDR3: TGCGCCAGCAGCCCTCAGGGACCGACAGATACGCAGTATTTT.

V usage is TRBV19 and J usage is TRBJ2-1; the match to TRBD2 covers 12 bases. The CDR3 consists of 16 residues. Trimming took 6 bases from V and 3 from J; bases not matched to a gene: 6. Looked up from germline, CDR1 is LNHDA and CDR2 is SQIVND (reference sequence). The CDR3 reads CASSKTSGGLYNEQFF. CDR3 sequence (DNA): TGTGCCAGTAGCAAGACTAGCGGGGGACTCTACAATGAGCAGTTCTTC.

This clone was counted a single time. The DNA for the CDR3 is TGTGCCAGCAGTGTCGGGACAGGGAGCACTGAAGCTTTCTTT. This codes for CASSVGTGSTEAFF. The V and J genes are TRBV6-5 and TRBJ1-1; 9 bases map to TRBD1. The length of the CDR3 is 14 residues. V trimming: 5 bases; J trimming: 4 bases; junction bases outside the gene matches: 5. Germline CDR1 is MNHEY and CDR2 is SVGAGI.

The chain carries TRBV19 and TRBJ1-3; the D gene is possibly TRBD1 (6 bases). The length of the CDR3 is 13 residues. Trimming removed 5 bases from V and 11 bases from J, with 16 bases in between. From germline, CDR1 is LNHDA and CDR2 SQIVND (reference sequence). CDR3 in DNA: TGTGCCAGTAGTCCCTGGACAGTCCTCTCCATATATTTT. This sequence encodes CASSPWTVLSIYF.

The rearrangement links TRBV27 to TRBJ1-2, with D uncertain. Germline V gene sequence: CDR1 MNHEY, CDR2 SMNVEV (reference sequence). The CDR3 is 14 amino acids. V was shortened by 2 bases and J by 4 bases, with 11 bases between the two germline ends. The DNA for the CDR3 is TGTGCCAGCAGTTTAACTGCCTCCCGCTATGGCTACACCTTC. It specifies CASSLTASRYGYTF.

V is TRBV10-3 and J is TRBJ2-2; D gene ambiguous. Trimming took 10 bases from V and 6 from J, leaving 6 bases between them. The length of the CDR3 is 10 residues. Germline V lookup: CDR1 ENHRY, CDR2 SYGVKD. CDR3 coding DNA: TGTGCCACCTTCTCCGGGGAGCTGTTTTTT. This encodes CATFSGELFF.

This clone was detected only once. The rearrangement uses TRBV9 and TRBJ2-2, with D perhaps matching TRBD2 (6 bases). The CDR3 covers 16 residues. V shed 4 bases and J shed 5 bases, with 18 bases lying between them. The germline V gene encodes CDR1 SGDLS and CDR2 YYNGEE. The CDR3 loop reads CASSLLETSETGELFF. CDR3 nucleotide sequence: TGTGCCAGCAGCTTATTGGAGACTAGTGAAACCGGGGAGCTGTTTTTT.

The gene calls are TRBV7-8 and TRBJ1-2; D is ambiguous. The V and J ends lost 4 bases and 2 bases respectively, with 2 bases between them. The CDR3 runs 11 residues. CDR1 and CDR2 (germline): SGHVS, FQNEAQ. The CDR3 sequence: CASSSNYGYTF. The CDR3 DNA reads as TGTGCCAGCAGCTCCAACTATGGCTACACCTTC.

The chain has TRBV5-6 and TRBJ2-7; D gene uncertain. Germline V lookup: CDR1 SGHDT, CDR2 YYEEEE. Trimming pared 6 bases from V and 0 bases from J, leaving 16 bases between. The CDR3 covers 15 residues. CDR3 nucleotides: TGTGCCAGCACTATAAGGACGACGAGCTCCTACGAGCAGTACTTC. Its protein product is CASTIRTTSSYEQYF.

The genes are TRBV11-2 and TRBJ2-7, with a possible D match to TRBD2 (5 bases). Germline CDR1 reads SGHAT; CDR2 reads FQNNGV. The germline V and J ends were trimmed by 3 bases and 3 bases, with 21 bases remaining between them. This CDR3 comprises 17 residues. The CDR3: CASSFQAGGHDNYEQYF. The CDR3 nucleotides read TGTGCCAGCAGCTTTCAAGCCGGAGGCCACGACAACTACGAGCAGTACTTC.

The gene calls are TRBV11-2 and TRBJ1-4; 7 bases line up with TRBD1. Germline V lookup: CDR1 SGHAT, CDR2 FQNNGV. This CDR3 has 13 amino acids. After removal of 10 bases from V and 3 bases from J, the junction contained 5 bases not matched to a gene. This CDR3 is CAITGTANEKLFF. In DNA form, the CDR3 reads TGTGCCATAACCGGGACAGCTAATGAAAAACTGTTTTTT.

The V call is TRBV10-2, the J call TRBJ1-5; TRBD1 matches at 7 bases. This CDR3 contains 12 residues. Germline trimming cut 9 bases from V and 7 bases from J; bases unmatched to any gene: 6. Germline CDR1 reads WSHSY; CDR2 reads SAAADI. DNA of the CDR3: TGCGCCAGTTCAGGGGGTTTGCAGCCCCAGCATTTT. Protein sequence: CASSGGLQPQHF.

The rearrangement uses TRBV5-6 and TRBJ1-1; 9 bases are shared with TRBD1. V dropped 4 bases and J dropped 6; count of bases not matched to a gene: 13. The CDR3 covers 16 residues. The germline V gene has CDR1 SGHDT and CDR2 YYEEEE. CDR3 region: CASSPYPGTGMAEAFF. The CDR3, as DNA: TGTGCCAGCAGCCCATACCCCGGGACAGGGATGGCTGAAGCTTTCTTT.

This chain connects TRBV19 to TRBJ2-3; 11 nucleotides line up with TRBD2. The CDR3 spans 16 residues. Germline V CDR1 and CDR2: LNHDA, SQIVND (reference sequence). J lost 1 base, V lost 7 bases, and 7 bases had no gene match. The chain's CDR3 is CASTSLAGGGTDTQYF. The CDR3 nucleotides read TGTGCCAGTACCTCCCTAGCGGGGGGAGGCACAGATACGCAGTATTTT.

The chain employs TRBV7-2 and TRBJ2-7; 9 bases line up with TRBD2. CDR3 length equals 15 residues. V lost 4 bases, J lost 3 bases, and 7 bases stayed unmatched. The germline V gene has CDR1 SGHTA and CDR2 FQGNSA. The DNA for the CDR3 is TGTGCCAGCAGCTGGACTAGCGTTGGGGGCTACGAGCAGTACTTC. Its translation: CASSWTSVGGYEQYF. Based on the CDR3 plus reference TRBV7-2 and TRBJ2-7, the full variable domain is GAGVSQSPSNKVTEKGKDVELRCDPISGHTALYWYRQSLGQGLEFLIYFQGNSAPDKSGLPSDRFSAERTGGSVSTLTIQRTQQEDSAVYLCASSWTSVGGYEQYFGPGTRLTVT.

This chain joins TRBV6-5 and TRBJ1-2; TRBD1 agrees at 7 bases. The trim removed 4 bases at V and 4 bases at J, leaving 9 bases unmatched. The CDR3 extends over 15 amino acids. The V gene's germline CDR1 is MNHEY and CDR2 SVGAGI. CDR3 amino acids: CASSSRQGSLYGYTF. The CDR3 DNA follows: TGTGCCAGCAGTTCCCGACAGGGATCCCTCTATGGCTACACCTTC.

This clone was detected a few times. V is TRBV7-2 and J is TRBJ1-6; no firm D call. Trimming took off 1 base at V and 13 bases at J, with 5 bases between the two ends. From germline, CDR1 is SGHTA and CDR2 FQGNSA. The CDR3 contains 11 residues. CDR3 sequence: CASSLGQPLHF. CDR3 coding DNA: TGTGCCAGCAGCTTAGGGCAGCCCCTCCACTTT.

The rearrangement joins TRBV6-6 to TRBJ1-2, with a possible D match to TRBD1 (5 bases). Trimming removed 2 bases from V and 4 bases from J, with 14 bases in between. CDR3 size: 15 residues. Germline values: CDR1 MNHNY, CDR2 SVGAGI (reference sequence). CDR3 coding DNA: TGTGCCAGCAGTTACCCCTCGCAGGGAGGCTATGGCTACACCTTC. It is translated as CASSYPSQGGYGYTF.

This clone was picked up a small number of times. Mismatch with germline at one junction end may stem from a read error. The chain recombines TRBV2 with TRBJ1-2; D possibly corresponds to TRBD1 (5 bases). Germline-derived CDR1 and CDR2 are SNHLY and FYNNEI. CDR3 size: 11 residues. The DNA for the CDR3 is TGTGCCAGCAGTCTAGACCGGGGGGATGCCTTC. Translating gives CASSLDRGDAF.